This is a list of T cell receptor beta chains from one sample in a study of cytomegalovirus exposure and HLA in healthy donors. The protocol was immunoSEQ multiplex PCR, while the TCRdb copy is restricted to in-frame clones and leaves out a portion. The profile covers about 250,000 clones, with about 90% appearing a single time and about 11% taken by the ten largest. What was sequenced was PBMCs. Source of these receptors: a man aged 18-30 years in good health and CMV-seropositive. The CDR3 runs from the conserved cysteine through the conserved F or W. The D gene is left open where the match is weak. Rows give clone size only sometimes, using once, few, many, or a class for an expanded clone.

TRBV27	.	.	TRBJ1-5	TGTGCCAGCAGTTTTCGCCCGATTGATCAGCCCCAGCATTTT	CASSFRPIDQPQHF
TRBV5-1	TRBD2	.	TRBJ2-5	TGCGCCAGCAGCTTGGTTGGGACTAGCGAAGAGACCCAGTACTTC	CASSLVGTSEETQYF
TRBV2	TRBD2	.	TRBJ2-7	TGTGCCAGCACGGGGGGTGGGTCCTACGAGCAGTACTTC	CASTGGGSYEQYF
TRBV15	TRBD1	.	TRBJ2-2	TGTGCCACCAGAAACACCGGGACAGGGGTATATAACACCGGGGAGCTGTTTTTT	CATRNTGTGVYNTGELFF
TRBV18	.	.	TRBJ2-7	TGTGCCAGCTCACCTTCGGTTATGGTCGAGCAGTACTTC	CASSPSVMVEQYF
TRBV28	.	once	TRBJ1-1	TGTGCCAGCCACATGACAGTTAACACTGAAGCTTTCTTT	CASHMTVNTEAFF
TRBV7-9	TRBD1	.	TRBJ2-5	TGTGCCAGCATCCCGGACAGGGCTGTCCAAGAGACCCAGTACTTC	CASIPDRAVQETQYF
TRBV7-9	TRBD1	.	TRBJ2-1	TGTGCCAGCAGCTTACCAACAGGGGGATCCTACAATGAGCAGTTCTTC	CASSLPTGGSYNEQFF
TRBV4-1	.	.	TRBJ1-2	TGCGCCAGCAGCAGAGAACCCCTGACAGGAGTCTATGGCTACACCTTC	CASSREPLTGVYGYTF
TRBV5-1	.	.	TRBJ2-7	TGCGCCAGCAGCCCATCGGGATCCTACGAGCAGTACTTC	CASSPSGSYEQYF
TRBV4-3	.	.	TRBJ1-2	TGCGCCAGCAGAAAGAGACAGAACCCTAACTATGGCTACACCTTC	CASRKRQNPNYGYTF
TRBV30	.	.	TRBJ2-3	TGTGCCTGGAACCCCCTACACACAGATACGCAGTATTTT	CAWNPLHTDTQYF
TRBV4-1	TRBD2	once	TRBJ2-1	TGCGCCAGCAGCCGCGGCGGGAGGGCAGATGAGCAGTTCTTC	CASSRGGRADEQFF